The next 10 T cell receptor beta chains were all read from a single sample in a study of blood T cell repertoires in COVID-19. Clones were read by immunoSEQ multiplex PCR, and TCRdb kept only the in-frame ones, dropping some. The table records 400,000 or so clones, approximately 90% of them present only once. Sequencing input: peripheral blood. Receptors originate from a man aged 18 to 29 with COVID-19, enrolled during active disease.

J is TRBJ2-5 and V is TRBV21-1; no DNA check was done on the table's D call, TRBD2. TRBV21-1 is marked as a pseudogene. The CDR3 consists of 15 residues. The CDR3 bases are TGTGCCAGCAAGGTAGCGGGAGGCCAGGGAGAGACCCAGTACTTC. Translation: CASKVAGGQGETQYF.

The V gene is TRBV24-1, the J gene TRBJ1-5; D unclear. V gave up 3 bases and J gave up 7 bases, with 12 bases separating them. CDR1 is KGHDR and CDR2 is SFDVKD in the germline V gene. The CDR3 spans 14 residues. CDR3 bases: TGTGCCACCAGTGATCGGCTAACGAGGCAGCCCCAGCATTTT. It specifies CATSDRLTRQPQHF.

This rearrangement joins TRBV2 to TRBJ1-4; D is perhaps TRBD1 (5 bases). V was shortened by 6 bases and J by 4 bases, with 6 bases between the two germline ends. CDR3 length: 12 residues. The germline V gene has CDR1 SNHLY and CDR2 FYNNEI. CDR3 nucleotides: TGTGCCAGCAGGGGACTTAATGAAAAACTGTTTTTT. It codes for CASRGLNEKLFF.

This clone was seen a few times. CDR3 sequence: CASSDVPRDRGLYEQYF. DNA for the CDR3: TGTGCCAGCAGTGATGTCCCCAGGGACAGGGGGCTTTACGAGCAGTACTTC. This chain uses TRBV25-1 with TRBJ2-7; 12 bases are a match to TRBD1. Germline CDR1 and CDR2: MGHDK and SYGVNS. The CDR3 totals 17 residues. Germline trimming cut 3 bases from V and 4 bases from J; bases unmatched to any gene: 10.

This clone was seen a few times. The same CDR3 is also encoded by other DNA sequences in this sample. V usage is TRBV19 and J usage is TRBJ2-7, with TRBD1 matching over 8 bases. V dropped 3 bases and J dropped 4; count of bases not matched to a gene: 5. There are 14 residues in the CDR3. CDR1 and CDR2 (germline): LNHDA, SQIVND (reference sequence). DNA of the CDR3: TGTGCCAGTAGTATTGGAACAGGGGGTTACGAGCAGTACTTC. As protein: CASSIGTGGYEQYF. The full variable domain, with the rest looked up from reference TRBV19 and TRBJ2-7, is DGGITQSPKYLFRKEGQNVTLSCEQNLNHDAMYWYRQDPGQGLRLIYYSQIVNDFQKGDIAEGYSVSREKKESFPLTVTSAQKNPTAFYLCASSIGTGGYEQYFGPGTRLTVT.

The J gene is TRBJ1-1, the V gene TRBV19, with 7 bases aligning to TRBD1. The germline CDR1 and CDR2 sequences are LNHDA and SQIVND (reference sequence). The CDR3 covers 15 residues. V gave up 4 bases and J gave up 1 base; unmatched junction bases: 6. The CDR3 DNA follows: TGTGCCAGTAGTACTCAGGGACAGCCGAACACTGAAGCTTTCTTT. Its protein product is CASSTQGQPNTEAFF.

The rearrangement uses TRBV10-1 and TRBJ2-2; a possible D gene is TRBD1 (6 bases). CDR1 and CDR2 (germline): WNHNN, SYGVQD (reference sequence). The V end lost 6 bases, the J end lost 5 bases, and 10 bases lay between the germline ends. The CDR3 loop spans 13 amino acids. DNA of the CDR3: TGCGCCAGCAGGGGAACAGGGACCGGGGAGCTGTTTTTT. Its protein is CASRGTGTGELFF.

The chain combines TRBV6-5 with TRBJ2-7, with 8 bases fitting TRBD2. Germline CDR1 is MNHEY and CDR2 is SVGAGI. The length of the CDR3 is 16 residues. After removal of 0 bases from V and 0 bases from J, the junction contained 4 bases not matched to a gene. CDR3 amino acids: CASSYSGTSGSYEQYF. The CDR3 nucleotides are TGTGCCAGCAGTTACTCAGGCACTAGCGGCTCCTACGAGCAGTACTTC.

The V and J genes are TRBV7-9 and TRBJ2-1; D gene unclear. V dropped 1 base and J dropped 9 bases, with 7 bases sitting between them. Germline-derived CDR1 and CDR2 are SEHNR and FQNEAQ (reference sequence). The CDR3 covers 12 residues. The CDR3 spells CASSLGAFEQFF. The CDR3 DNA sequence: TGTGCCAGCAGCTTAGGAGCTTTTGAGCAGTTCTTC.

The chain links TRBV5-1 to TRBJ2-1; D uncertain. The CDR3 is 16 amino acids. CDR1 is SGHRS and CDR2 is YFSETQ in the germline V gene. The V end was cut by 1 base, the J end by 4 bases, with 15 bases between. CDR3 in amino acids: CASSLHAAVPYNEQFF. The DNA of the CDR3 is TGCGCCAGCAGCTTGCATGCGGCAGTACCTTACAATGAGCAGTTCTTC.